This TCR beta chain derives from a study of chemoradiotherapy in HPV16-positive cancers. On the study more broadly: Candidate HPV-specific clones and shared TCR motifs came from two HPV16-positive patients. Broader study findings: Candidate HPV-specific clones and E7-related TCR motifs grew in tumor during treatment.

Trimming cost V 4 bases and J 1 base; bases outside gene matches: 8. Germline-derived CDR1 and CDR2 are SGHNT and YYREEE (reference sequence). CDR3 length: 16 residues. As regards this clone: Its target is unknown.

Repertoires were sampled repeatedly during chemoradiotherapy. Assay: immunoSEQ multiplex PCR; the TCRdb copy retains only in-frame clones and omits some. The top ten clones hold 2% to 2.5% of a sample with roughly 21,000 clones, more than 70% of them seen once. This sequence joins TRBV5-4 and TRBJ2-7, with 10 bases matching TRBD1. The TCR comes from a human donor with HPV-associated anogenital cancer. The sequencing here drew on blood, taken from a patient who underwent chemoradiotherapy. CDR3 amino acids: CASSPPRTGGSYEQYF. The DNA for the CDR3 is TGTGCCAGCAGCCCTCCTAGGACAGGGGGATCCTACGAGCAGTACTTC. Combining the CDR3 with reference TRBV5-4 and TRBJ2-7 gives the whole variable domain ETGVTQSPTHLIKTRGQQVTLRCSSQSGHNTVSWYQQALGQGPQFIFQYYREEENGRGNFPPRFSGLQFPNYSSELNVNALELDDSALYLCASSPPRTGGSYEQYFGPGTRLTVT.